Reported below is one T cell receptor beta chain. Germline V gives CDR1 MNHEY, CDR2 SVGAGI. This CDR3 is built from 14 residues. V gave up 0 bases and J gave up 13 bases, with 18 bases separating them. These data come from a study of Ad26.COV2.S vaccination and SARS-CoV-2 variants. Across the study: Administration of Ad26.COV2.S was intramuscular, either once or twice 56 days apart.

Sequencing used immunoSEQ multiplex PCR; TCRdb keeps in-frame clones, though not all of them. The sample holds a few hundred thousand clones, 92% seen once. Sample treatment: some 20 received Ad26.COV2.S at low or high dose, single or two shots; several received placebo; per-sample allocation not given. Specimens were obtained on day 63 following the first vaccine or placebo injection. Donation came from an adult in Boston who was aged 18-55 years. Vaccine was an Ad26 vector expressing Wuhan-strain SARS-CoV-2 spike. This receptor was identified in a person between 18 and 59 years old who received the Ad26.COV2.S COVID-19 vaccine or a placebo. Here the sequenced sample was peripheral blood, taken in a trial of Ad26.COV2.S vaccine versus placebo. The rearrangement uses TRBV6-5 and TRBJ1-1; D is uncertain. The CDR3 region is CASSYSGRKNRVFF. CDR3 coding DNA: TGTGCCAGCAGTTACTCAGGCAGGAAAAATCGGGTTTTCTTT.